Shown below are 19 T cell receptor beta chains from a single sample sequenced in a study of shared clonotypes between healthy human individuals. The protocol was immunoSEQ multiplex PCR, while the TCRdb copy is restricted to in-frame clones and leaves out a portion. The sample gives about 490,000 clones, 76% of which show up once; 10% to 15% is in the top ten. The sample taken for sequencing was PBMCs. Receptors were obtained from a woman in her forties in good health. Some clones in this sample may be carry-over from other donors' samples.

The J gene is TRBJ1-5, the V gene TRBV10-3; TRBD1 is a possible D gene (6 bases). The length of the CDR3 is 15 residues. Deletions cut 10 bases from V and 0 bases from J, with 16 bases between. Germline CDR1 reads ENHRY; CDR2 reads SYGVKD. CDR3 protein: CATRGPGASNQPQHF. In DNA form, the CDR3 reads TGTGCCACAAGAGGGCCAGGGGCTAGCAATCAGCCCCAGCATTTT.

The chain is built from TRBV19 and TRBJ2-1; D remains ambiguous. V was cut by 3 bases and J by 7 bases, with 16 bases left in between. The CDR3 is 15 residues long. Germline assignment: CDR1 LNHDA and CDR2 SQIVND (reference sequence). The CDR3, as DNA: TGTGCCAGTAGTATCCGATACGGGTCTGGTAATGAGCAGTTCTTC. Residues: CASSIRYGSGNEQFF.

This chain joins TRBV28 and TRBJ1-1; D is undetermined. The germline V gene encodes CDR1 MDHEN and CDR2 SYDVKM. V was pared by 4 bases and J by 1 base, with 22 bases between. This CDR3 region has 18 residues. The CDR3 DNA reads as TGTGCCAGCAGTTCCCCCTTCGGGCGGAAAGGAGAGAACACTGAAGCTTTCTTT. Its protein is CASSSPFGRKGENTEAFF.

The V gene is TRBV4-2, the J gene TRBJ1-1, with a weak D call TRBD1 (5 bases). Germline assignment: CDR1 LGHNA and CDR2 YNFKEQ. Trimming stripped 1 base from V and 5 bases from J, with 14 bases between. This CDR3 is 15 amino acids long. The CDR3 DNA reads TGTGCCAGCAGCCAAGTGGGGGGGGAGGGAACTGAAGCTTTCTTT. As protein: CASSQVGGEGTEAFF.

The chain is built from TRBV7-9 and TRBJ2-2, with 10 bases fitting TRBD2. The CDR3 runs 16 residues. Germline lookup yields CDR1 SEHNR and CDR2 FQNEAQ (reference sequence). V was pared by 6 bases and J by 3 bases, with 7 bases of the junction left unmatched. The CDR3 DNA follows: TGTGCCAGCAGTCTAGCGGGAGCGATGGACACCGGGGAGCTGTTTTTT. This encodes CASSLAGAMDTGELFF. Variable domain in full (rest from reference TRBV7-9 and TRBJ2-2): DTGVSQNPRHKITKRGQNVTFRCDPISEHNRLYWYRQTLGQGPEFLTYFQNEAQLEKSRLLSDRFSAERPKGSFSTLEIQRTEQGDSAMYLCASSLAGAMDTGELFFGEGSRLTVL.

The chain couples TRBV28 to TRBJ2-7, with no clear D. Trimming shortened V by 3 bases and J by 0 bases, and 12 bases separated the two germline ends. CDR1 is MDHEN, CDR2 SYDVKM, per germline. The CDR3 spans 15 residues. CDR3 in DNA: TGTGCCAGCAGTTTCTCGGTGGGCGGCTCCTACGAGCAGTACTTC. Translating it yields CASSFSVGGSYEQYF.

CDR3 bases: TGTGCCAGCAGCGAGCTAGCGGGAAACACCGGGGAGCTGTTTTTT. It yields the protein CASSELAGNTGELFF. This chain uses TRBV11-2 with TRBJ2-2, with 9 bases identical to TRBD2. Per germline, CDR1 SGHAT and CDR2 FQNNGV. This CDR3 is built from 15 residues. After removal of 5 bases from V and 2 bases from J, the junction contained 3 bases not matched to a gene.

The V call is TRBV27, the J call TRBJ2-1, with 10 bases aligning to TRBD2. After removal of 3 bases from V and 8 bases from J, the junction contained 7 bases not matched to a gene. Germline V gene lookup returns CDR1 MNHEY and CDR2 SMNVEV (reference sequence). There are 15 residues in the CDR3. The CDR3 nucleotides are TGTGCCAGCAGTTTTGGGGCTAGCGGGAGAGATGAGCAGTTCTTC. Translating it yields CASSFGASGRDEQFF.

This chain joins TRBV11-2 and TRBJ2-7, with D possibly TRBD2 on 6 matching bases. Germline V gene sequence: CDR1 SGHAT, CDR2 FQNNGV. Trimming took off 5 bases at V and 3 bases at J, with 14 bases between the two ends. The CDR3 spans 14 residues. The CDR3 here is CASSARGTGYEQYF. In nucleotides, the CDR3 is TGTGCCAGCAGCGCCCGCGGGACGGGCTACGAGCAGTACTTC.

The chain employs TRBV27 and TRBJ2-1, with 7 positions matching TRBD2. V was clipped by 3 bases and J by 2 bases; unmatched bases: 7. Germline lookup yields CDR1 MNHEY and CDR2 SMNVEV (reference sequence). The CDR3 is made up of 16 amino acids. CDR3 DNA sequence: TGTGCCAGCAGTTTTATTCCACTAGCGACCTACAATGAGCAGTTCTTC. Translated: CASSFIPLATYNEQFF.

This clone was recorded only once. The chain recombines TRBV12-5 with TRBJ1-6, with 9 bases aligning to TRBD1. The CDR3 is 14 residues long. Germline V gene sequence: CDR1 LGHNT, CDR2 FRNRAP. Losses at the gene ends were 8 bases for V and 9 bases for J; bases not matched to a gene: 8. The CDR3 protein is CASSAGQGSSPLHF. The CDR3 nucleotides read TGTGCTAGTTCGGCGGGACAGGGCTCTTCACCCCTCCACTTT.

With regard to this clone: With a much larger clone just one base away, this may be a read error. The gene calls are TRBV5-1 and TRBJ2-1; 10 positions match TRBD2. Germline CDR1 is SGHRS and CDR2 is YFSETQ. The CDR3 runs 14 residues. J gave up 7 bases and V 7 bases, and 8 bases lay outside the gene matches. The CDR3 region is CASGSGLATNEQFF. For the CDR3, the DNA is TGCGCCAGCGGGTCGGGACTAGCGACAAATGAGCAGTTCTTC.

This chain links TRBV10-1 with TRBJ1-1; D is undetermined. From germline, CDR1 is WNHNN and CDR2 SYGVQD (reference sequence). V was pared by 2 bases and J by 0 bases, with 4 bases between. The CDR3 is 13 residues long. For the CDR3, the DNA is TGCGCCAGCAGTGAGACAGTGAACACTGAAGCTTTCTTT. It codes for CASSETVNTEAFF.

Points on this clone: Other DNA sequences in the sample encode the same CDR3. The chain has TRBV5-5 and TRBJ2-3; a possible D gene is TRBD2 (5 bases). Trimming left V 0 bases short and J 5 bases short, with 10 bases between. The CDR3 has 14 residues. Germline assignment: CDR1 SGHKS and CDR2 YYEKEE (reference sequence). The CDR3 loop is CASSLVLRGDTQYF. The CDR3 nucleotides read TGTGCCAGCAGCTTGGTCCTACGGGGAGATACGCAGTATTTT.

J is TRBJ2-1 and V is TRBV7-2; 11 bases fit TRBD2. Trimming at V came to 4 bases and at J to 0 bases, leaving 8 bases not matched to a gene. Germline CDR1 is SGHTA and CDR2 is FQGNSA. CDR3 length: 18 residues. CDR3 in DNA: TGTGCCAGCAGCTCTAAAGGGACTAGCGGAAACTCCTACAATGAGCAGTTCTTC. It specifies CASSSKGTSGNSYNEQFF.

The chain joins TRBV2 to TRBJ1-6; D is ambiguous. The CDR3 has 14 amino acids. Germline loops: CDR1 SNHLY, CDR2 FYNNEI. Deletions cut 6 bases from V and 8 bases from J, with 14 bases between. CDR3 coding DNA: TGTGCCAGCAGGGCACGGGAACCGGATTCACCCCTCCACTTT. Protein product: CASRAREPDSPLHF.

The rearrangement links TRBV5-1 to TRBJ2-1, with 8 bases matching TRBD2. Germline V gene data show CDR1 as SGHRS and CDR2 as YFSETQ. This CDR3 region has 13 residues. Trimming removed 6 bases from V and 5 bases from J; junction bases left unmatched: 4. CDR3 residues: CASTPGGDNEQFF. The CDR3, as DNA: TGCGCCAGCACCCCGGGGGGGGACAATGAGCAGTTCTTC.

This clone occurred a few times. This rearrangement joins TRBV23-1 to TRBJ1-1; possibly TRBD1 for D (6 bases). TRBV23-1 is given ORF status, its function remaining uncertain. The CDR3 has 12 residues. Trimming removed 9 bases at V and 1 base at J, with 9 bases between. CDR3 DNA sequence: TGCGCCAGTACAGGGAAGAACACTGAAGCTTTCTTT. Its translation: CASTGKNTEAFF.

The chain links TRBV29-1 to TRBJ2-1; 8 bases are a match to TRBD1. V lost 4 bases and J lost 9; bases outside the gene matches: 2. The CDR3 consists of 11 residues. Germline V CDR1 and CDR2: SQVTM, ANQGSEA. CDR3: CSVATGGEQFF. CDR3 nucleotides: TGCAGCGTTGCAACAGGGGGTGAGCAGTTCTTC.